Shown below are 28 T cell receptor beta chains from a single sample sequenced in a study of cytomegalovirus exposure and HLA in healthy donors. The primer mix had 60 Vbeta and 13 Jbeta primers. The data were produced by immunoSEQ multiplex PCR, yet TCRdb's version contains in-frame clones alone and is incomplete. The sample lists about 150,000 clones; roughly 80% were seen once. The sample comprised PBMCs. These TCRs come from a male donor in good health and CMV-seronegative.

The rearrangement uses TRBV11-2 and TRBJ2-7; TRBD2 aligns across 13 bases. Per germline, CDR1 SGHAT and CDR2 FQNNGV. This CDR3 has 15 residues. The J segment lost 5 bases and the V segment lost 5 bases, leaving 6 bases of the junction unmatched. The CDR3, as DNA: TGTGCCAGCAGCCAAGGGACTAGCGGGATTAACGAGCAGTACTTC. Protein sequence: CASSQGTSGINEQYF.

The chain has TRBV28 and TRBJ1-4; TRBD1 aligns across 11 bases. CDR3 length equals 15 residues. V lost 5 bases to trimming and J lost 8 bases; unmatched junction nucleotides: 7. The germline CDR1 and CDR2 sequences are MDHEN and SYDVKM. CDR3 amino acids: CASSTRTGGDEKLFF. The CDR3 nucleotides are TGTGCCAGCAGTACCCGGACAGGGGGCGACGAAAAACTGTTTTTT.

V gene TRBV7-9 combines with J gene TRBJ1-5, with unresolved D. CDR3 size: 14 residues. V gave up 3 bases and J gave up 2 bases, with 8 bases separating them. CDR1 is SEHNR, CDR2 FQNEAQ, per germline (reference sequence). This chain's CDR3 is CASSFSLGNQPQHF. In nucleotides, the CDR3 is TGTGCCAGCAGCTTTTCGTTAGGCAATCAGCCCCAGCATTTT.

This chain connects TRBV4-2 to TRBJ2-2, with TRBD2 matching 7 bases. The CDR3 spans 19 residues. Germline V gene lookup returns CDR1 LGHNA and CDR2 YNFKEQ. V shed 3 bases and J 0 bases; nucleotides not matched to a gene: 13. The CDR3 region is CASSQGRDYRTSNTGELFF. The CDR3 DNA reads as TGTGCCAGCAGCCAGGGCCGGGACTACCGCACTTCGAACACCGGGGAGCTGTTTTTT.

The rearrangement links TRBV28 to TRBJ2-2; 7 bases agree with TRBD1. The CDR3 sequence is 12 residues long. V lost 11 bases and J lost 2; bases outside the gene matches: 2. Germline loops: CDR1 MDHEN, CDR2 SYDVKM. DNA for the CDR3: TGTGCCGGACAGGCCAACACCGGGGAGCTGTTTTTT. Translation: CAGQANTGELFF.

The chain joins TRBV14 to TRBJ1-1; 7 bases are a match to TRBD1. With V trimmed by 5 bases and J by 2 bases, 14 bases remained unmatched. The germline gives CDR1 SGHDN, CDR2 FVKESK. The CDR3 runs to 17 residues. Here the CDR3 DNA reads TGTGCCAGCAGCGTCTTTGCCGGGGACAGCTCAAACACTGAAGCTTTCTTT. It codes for CASSVFAGDSSNTEAFF. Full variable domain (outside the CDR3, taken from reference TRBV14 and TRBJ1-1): EAGVTQFPSHSVIEKGQTVTLRCDPISGHDNLYWYRRVMGKEIKFLLHFVKESKQDESGMPNNRFLAERTGGTYSTLKVQPAELEDSGVYFCASSVFAGDSSNTEAFFGQGTRLTVV.

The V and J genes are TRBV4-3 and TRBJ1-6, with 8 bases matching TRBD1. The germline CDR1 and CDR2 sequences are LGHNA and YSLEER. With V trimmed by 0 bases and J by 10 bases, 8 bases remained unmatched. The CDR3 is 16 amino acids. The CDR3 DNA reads TGCGCCAGCAGCCAAGATGCCGGGACAGGCTCATCACCCCTCCACTTT. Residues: CASSQDAGTGSSPLHF.

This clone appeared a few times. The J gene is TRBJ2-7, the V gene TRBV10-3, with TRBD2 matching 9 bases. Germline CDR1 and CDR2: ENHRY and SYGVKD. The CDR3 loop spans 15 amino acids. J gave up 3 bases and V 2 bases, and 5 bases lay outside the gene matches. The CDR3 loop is CAISERSGGYYEQYF. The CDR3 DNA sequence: TGTGCCATCAGTGAGCGGAGCGGGGGGTACTACGAGCAGTACTTC.

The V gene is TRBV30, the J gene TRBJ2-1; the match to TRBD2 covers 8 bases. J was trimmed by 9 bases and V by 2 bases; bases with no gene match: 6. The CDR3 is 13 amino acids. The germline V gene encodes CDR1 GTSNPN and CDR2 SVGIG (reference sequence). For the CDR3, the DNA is TGTGCCTGGAGTCCGGGGGGGCAGGGTGAGCAGTTCTTC. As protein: CAWSPGGQGEQFF. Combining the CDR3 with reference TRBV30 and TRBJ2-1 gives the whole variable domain SQTIHQWPATLVQPVGSPLSLECTVEGTSNPNLYWYRQAAGRGLQLLFYSVGIGQISSEVPQNLSASRPQDRQFILSSKKLLLSDSGFYLCAWSPGGQGEQFFGPGTRLTVL.

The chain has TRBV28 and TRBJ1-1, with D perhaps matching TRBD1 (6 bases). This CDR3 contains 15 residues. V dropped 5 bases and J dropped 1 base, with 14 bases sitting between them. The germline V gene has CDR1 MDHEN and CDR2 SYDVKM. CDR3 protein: CASSRRGGRNTEAFF. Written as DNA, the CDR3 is TGTGCCAGCAGTCGGAGGGGGGGTAGGAACACTGAAGCTTTCTTT.

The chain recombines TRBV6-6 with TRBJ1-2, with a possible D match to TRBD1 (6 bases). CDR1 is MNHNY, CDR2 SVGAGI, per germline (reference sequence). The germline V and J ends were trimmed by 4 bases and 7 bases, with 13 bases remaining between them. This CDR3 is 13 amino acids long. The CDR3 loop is CASSFRGRGGYTF. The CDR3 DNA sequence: TGTGCCAGCAGTTTCAGGGGACGGGGTGGCTACACCTTC.

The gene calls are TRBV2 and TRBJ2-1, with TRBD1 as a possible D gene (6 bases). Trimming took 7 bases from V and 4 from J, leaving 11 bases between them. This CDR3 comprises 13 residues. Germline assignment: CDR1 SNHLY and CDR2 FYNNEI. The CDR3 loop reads CASTLGQYNEQFF. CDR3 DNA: TGTGCCAGCACCCTAGGACAGTACAATGAGCAGTTCTTC.

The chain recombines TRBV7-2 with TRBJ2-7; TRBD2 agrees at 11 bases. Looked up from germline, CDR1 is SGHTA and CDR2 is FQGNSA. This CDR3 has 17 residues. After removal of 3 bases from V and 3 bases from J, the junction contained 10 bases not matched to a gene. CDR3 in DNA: TGTGCCAGCAGCTTGGACGGTCTAGCGGGGGGCGTCTACGAGCAGTACTTC. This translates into CASSLDGLAGGVYEQYF.

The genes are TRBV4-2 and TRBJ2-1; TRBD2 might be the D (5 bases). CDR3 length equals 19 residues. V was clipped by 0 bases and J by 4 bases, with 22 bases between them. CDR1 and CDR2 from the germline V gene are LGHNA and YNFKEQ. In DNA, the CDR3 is TGTGCCAGCAGCCAAGAGTCGGCTGGGTCGGCTAGCTCGTACAATGAGCAGTTCTTC. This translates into CASSQESAGSASSYNEQFF.

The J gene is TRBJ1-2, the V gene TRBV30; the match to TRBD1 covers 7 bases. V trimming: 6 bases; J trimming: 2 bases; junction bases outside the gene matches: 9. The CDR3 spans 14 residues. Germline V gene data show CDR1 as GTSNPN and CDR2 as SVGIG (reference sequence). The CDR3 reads CACPRQGLNYGYTF. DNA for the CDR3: TGTGCCTGCCCTAGACAGGGTTTAAACTATGGCTACACCTTC. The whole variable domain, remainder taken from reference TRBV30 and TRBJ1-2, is SQTIHQWPATLVQPVGSPLSLECTVEGTSNPNLYWYRQAAGRGLQLLFYSVGIGQISSEVPQNLSASRPQDRQFILSSKKLLLSDSGFYLCACPRQGLNYGYTFGSGTRLTVV.

The CDR3 sequence is CASTPRGQGQETQYF. In DNA, the CDR3 is TGTGCCAGCACCCCCAGGGGACAGGGGCAAGAGACCCAGTACTTC. J is TRBJ2-5 and V is TRBV6-9; 10 bases fit TRBD1. Germline V gene lookup returns CDR1 MNHGY and CDR2 SVAAGI. The ends lost 7 bases at V and 2 bases at J; junction bases unmatched: 7. This CDR3 has 15 residues.

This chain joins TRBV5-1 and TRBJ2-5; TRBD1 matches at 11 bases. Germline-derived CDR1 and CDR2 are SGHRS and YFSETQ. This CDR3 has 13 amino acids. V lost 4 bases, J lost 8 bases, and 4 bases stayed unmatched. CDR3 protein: CASSVDRGLTQYF. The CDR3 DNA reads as TGCGCCAGCAGCGTGGACAGGGGGCTAACCCAGTACTTC.

The DNA of the CDR3 is TGTGCCAGCAGCCCGTTGCGGACTAATGAAAAACTGTTTTTT. Protein: CASSPLRTNEKLFF. This chain connects TRBV28 to TRBJ1-4; D call uncertain. Trimming pared 6 bases from V and 2 bases from J, leaving 10 bases between. Per the germline V gene, CDR1 is MDHEN and CDR2 is SYDVKM. CDR3 length equals 14 residues.

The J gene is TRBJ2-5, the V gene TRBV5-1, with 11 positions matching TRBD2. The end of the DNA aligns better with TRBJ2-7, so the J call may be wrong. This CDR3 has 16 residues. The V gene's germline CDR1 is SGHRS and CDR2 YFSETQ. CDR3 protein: CASSPSGLAVSYEQYF. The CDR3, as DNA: TGCGCCAGCAGCCCCTCGGGACTAGCGGTCTCCTACGAGCAGTACTTC.

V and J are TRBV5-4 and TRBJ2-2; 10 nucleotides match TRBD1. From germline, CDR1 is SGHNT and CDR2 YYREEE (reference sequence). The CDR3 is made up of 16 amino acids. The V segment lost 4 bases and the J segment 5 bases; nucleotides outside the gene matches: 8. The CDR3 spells CASSPVPGQGTGELFF. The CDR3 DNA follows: TGTGCCAGCAGCCCCGTCCCGGGACAGGGGACCGGGGAGCTGTTTTTT.

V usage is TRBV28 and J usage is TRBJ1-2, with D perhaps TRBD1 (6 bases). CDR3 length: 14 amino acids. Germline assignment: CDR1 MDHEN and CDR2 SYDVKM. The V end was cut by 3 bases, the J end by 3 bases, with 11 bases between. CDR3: CASSFEGTYYGYTF. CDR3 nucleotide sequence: TGTGCCAGCAGTTTCGAGGGGACATACTATGGCTACACCTTC.

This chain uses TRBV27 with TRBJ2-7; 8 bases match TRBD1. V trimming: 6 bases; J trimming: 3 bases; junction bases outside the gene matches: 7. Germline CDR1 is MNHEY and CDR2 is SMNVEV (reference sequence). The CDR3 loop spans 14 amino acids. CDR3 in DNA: TGTGCCAGCAGCACGGACAGGGTCCTCTACGAGCAGTACTTC. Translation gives CASSTDRVLYEQYF.

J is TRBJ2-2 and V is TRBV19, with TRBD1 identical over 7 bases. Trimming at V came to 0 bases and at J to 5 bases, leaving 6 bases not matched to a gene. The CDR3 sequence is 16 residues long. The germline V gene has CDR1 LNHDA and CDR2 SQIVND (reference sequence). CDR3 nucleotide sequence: TGTGCCAGTAGTATAGAGAGGGGGCAAGGAACCGGGGAGCTGTTTTTT. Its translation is CASSIERGQGTGELFF. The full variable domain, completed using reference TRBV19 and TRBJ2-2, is DGGITQSPKYLFRKEGQNVTLSCEQNLNHDAMYWYRQDPGQGLRLIYYSQIVNDFQKGDIAEGYSVSREKKESFPLTVTSAQKNPTAFYLCASSIERGQGTGELFFGEGSRLTVL.

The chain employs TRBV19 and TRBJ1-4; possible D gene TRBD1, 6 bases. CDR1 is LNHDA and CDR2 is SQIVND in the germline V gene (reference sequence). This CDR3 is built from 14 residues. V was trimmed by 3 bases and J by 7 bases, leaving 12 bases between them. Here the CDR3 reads CASSIRTVGEKLFF. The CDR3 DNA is TGTGCCAGTAGTATCAGGACAGTGGGTGAAAAACTGTTTTTT.

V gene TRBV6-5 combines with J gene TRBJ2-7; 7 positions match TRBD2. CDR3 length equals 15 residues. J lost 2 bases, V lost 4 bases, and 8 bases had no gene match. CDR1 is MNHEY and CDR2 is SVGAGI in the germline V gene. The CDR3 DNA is TGTGCCAGCAGTTCCGTCCGGGAGGCTACCTACGAGCAGTACTTC. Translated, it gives CASSSVREATYEQYF.

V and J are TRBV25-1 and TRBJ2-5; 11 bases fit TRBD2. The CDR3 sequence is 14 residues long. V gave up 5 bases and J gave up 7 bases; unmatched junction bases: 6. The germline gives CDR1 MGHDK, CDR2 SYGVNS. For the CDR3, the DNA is TGTGCCAGCAGTTTAGCGGGAGGGCCAGGGACCCAGTACTTC. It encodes CASSLAGGPGTQYF.

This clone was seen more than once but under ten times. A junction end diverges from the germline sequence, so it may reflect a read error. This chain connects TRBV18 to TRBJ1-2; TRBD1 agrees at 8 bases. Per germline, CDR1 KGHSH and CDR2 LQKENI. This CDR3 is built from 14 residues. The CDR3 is CASSPTGVDYGYTF. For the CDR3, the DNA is TGTGCCAGCTCCCCGACAGGGGTTGACTACGGCTACACCTTC.

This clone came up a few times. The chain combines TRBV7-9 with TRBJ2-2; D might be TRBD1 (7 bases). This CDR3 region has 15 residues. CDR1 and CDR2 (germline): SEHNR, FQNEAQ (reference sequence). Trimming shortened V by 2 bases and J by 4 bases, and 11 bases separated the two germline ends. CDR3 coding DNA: TGTGCCAGCAGCTTACACAGGGGAGGCACCGGGGAGCTGTTTTTT. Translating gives CASSLHRGGTGELFF.